A single sample is the source of the 14 T cell receptor beta chains below, sequenced in a study of blood T cell repertoires in COVID-19. The assay was immunoSEQ multiplex PCR, and TCRdb's table has in-frame clones only and misses some. The sample yields some 460,000 clones, around 89% seen once. Sequenced input: peripheral blood. The receptors originated from a woman aged 30 to 39 with acute or convalescent COVID-19.

The V gene is TRBV30, the J gene TRBJ1-5; 7 nucleotides match TRBD1. Germline-derived CDR1 and CDR2 are GTSNPN and SVGIG (reference sequence). V gave up 1 base and J gave up 4 bases; unmatched junction bases: 4. The CDR3 runs 14 residues. The CDR3 DNA follows: TGTGCCTGGAGTGAAGGGACAGTTAATCAGCCCCAGCATTTT. Translation: CAWSEGTVNQPQHF.

The chain uses TRBV25-1 and TRBJ2-5; D possibly corresponds to TRBD2 (7 bases). The length of the CDR3 is 14 residues. CDR1 is MGHDK, CDR2 SYGVNS, per germline. V was clipped by 1 base and J by 4 bases, with 10 bases between them. The CDR3 nucleotides are TGTGCCAGCAGTGAATTGGGAGGGGGAGAGACCCAGTACTTC. Encoded protein: CASSELGGGETQYF.

The chain uses TRBV5-1 and TRBJ1-1; 7 positions match TRBD1. J gave up 0 bases and V 4 bases, and 3 bases lay outside the gene matches. The CDR3 length is 14 residues. Germline assignment: CDR1 SGHRS and CDR2 YFSETQ. CDR3 protein: CASSKTGLNTEAFF. DNA of the CDR3: TGCGCCAGCAGCAAGACAGGGCTGAACACTGAAGCTTTCTTT.

The table lists this clone with a count of one. The V gene is TRBV23-1, the J gene TRBJ2-3; 8 bases line up with TRBD1. TRBV23-1 is identified as an open reading frame with a role that is uncertain. The CDR3 has 17 residues. Germline trimming cut 4 bases from V and 1 base from J; bases unmatched to any gene: 10. Written as DNA, the CDR3 is TGCGCCAGCAGTCTCAGTTCAGTGACAGGGGGCACAGATACGCAGTATTTT. It yields the protein CASSLSSVTGGTDTQYF.

This clone was detected ten times or more. The rearrangement links TRBV13 to TRBJ2-2; TRBD2 might be the D (5 bases). Trimming shortened V by 0 bases and J by 6 bases, and 8 bases separated the two germline ends. CDR1 is PRHDT and CDR2 is FYEKMQ in the germline V gene (reference sequence). This CDR3 has 14 residues. Here the CDR3 reads CASSLGGVAGELFF. The DNA of the CDR3 is TGTGCCAGCAGCTTAGGCGGGGTTGCCGGGGAGCTGTTTTTT. Supplemented by reference TRBV13 and TRBJ2-2, the full variable domain reads AAGVIQSPRHLIKEKRETATLKCYPIPRHDTVYWYQQGPGQDPQFLISFYEKMQSDKGSIPDRFSAQQFSDYHSELNMSSLELGDSALYFCASSLGGVAGELFFGEGSRLTVL.

This chain uses TRBV5-4 with TRBJ2-1; 9 nucleotides agree with TRBD2. Germline trimming cut 2 bases from V and 5 bases from J; bases unmatched to any gene: 8. The V gene's germline CDR1 is SGHNT and CDR2 YYREEE (reference sequence). The CDR3 covers 16 residues. CDR3 coding DNA: TGTGCCAGCAGCTTCTTGCGGGGGGGCCTAAACAATGAGCAGTTCTTC. It encodes CASSFLRGGLNNEQFF.

This chain connects TRBV19 to TRBJ1-6; weak D call: TRBD1 (5 bases). This CDR3 has 15 residues. CDR1 is LNHDA and CDR2 is SQIVND in the germline V gene (reference sequence). V lost 2 bases and J 10 bases, leaving 15 bases between the germline ends. In DNA form, the CDR3 reads TGTGCCAGTAGTATATCCGGGACTCAGTTGTCACCCCTCCACTTT. Translation gives CASSISGTQLSPLHF. Together with reference TRBV19 and TRBJ1-6, the CDR3 gives the full variable domain: DGGITQSPKYLFRKEGQNVTLSCEQNLNHDAMYWYRQDPGQGLRLIYYSQIVNDFQKGDIAEGYSVSREKKESFPLTVTSAQKNPTAFYLCASSISGTQLSPLHFGNGTRLTVT.

The gene calls are TRBV11-2 and TRBJ1-6; D is possibly TRBD1 (6 bases). V was cut by 6 bases and J by 6 bases, with 12 bases left in between. The CDR3 runs to 14 residues. Germline CDR1 SGHAT, CDR2 FQNNGV. CDR3 sequence reads: CASRSTGFNSPLHF. CDR3 nucleotides: TGTGCCAGCAGATCGACAGGATTTAATTCACCCCTCCACTTT.

The chain is built from TRBV2 and TRBJ2-7, with D perhaps matching TRBD2 (5 bases). This CDR3 is built from 12 residues. V lost 10 bases and J 3 bases, leaving 13 bases between the germline ends. Germline V gene sequence: CDR1 SNHLY, CDR2 FYNNEI. CDR3 sequence (DNA): TGTGCCATGGGAGACGCGCGCTACGAGCAGTACTTC. It is translated as CAMGDARYEQYF.

The chain couples TRBV4-1 to TRBJ2-2, with TRBD1 matching over 7 bases. With 0 bases clipped from V and 4 bases from J, the junction kept 5 bases outside the gene matches. This CDR3 contains 16 residues. From germline, CDR1 is MGHRA and CDR2 YSYEKL. This CDR3 is CASSQDGAGGTGELFF. CDR3 in DNA: TGCGCCAGCAGCCAAGATGGGGCAGGGGGCACCGGGGAGCTGTTTTTT.

This clone has only one observation. The V call is TRBV12-5, the J call TRBJ2-5, with D possibly matching TRBD2 (6 bases). Germline lookup yields CDR1 LGHNT and CDR2 FRNRAP. The CDR3 loop spans 13 amino acids. V was clipped by 0 bases and J by 6 bases, with 8 bases between them. The CDR3 spells CASGLVAGKTQYF. Here the CDR3 DNA reads TGTGCTAGTGGTTTGGTTGCGGGGAAGACCCAGTACTTC.

CDR3 sequence reads: CASSPAHQGSLGKLFF. In DNA, the CDR3 is TGCGCCAGCAGCCCGGCCCATCAGGGGAGTCTTGGAAAACTGTTTTTT. The V gene is TRBV5-1, the J gene TRBJ1-4, with D perhaps matching TRBD1 (6 bases). Germline CDR1 and CDR2: SGHRS and YFSETQ. The CDR3 totals 16 residues. The V end was cut by 4 bases, the J end by 10 bases, with 23 bases between.

The rearrangement uses TRBV7-2 and TRBJ2-7, with 8 bases fitting TRBD2. CDR1 is SGHTA and CDR2 is FQGNSA in the germline V gene. This CDR3 contains 15 residues. After removal of 1 base from V and 2 bases from J, the junction contained 4 bases not matched to a gene. Here the CDR3 reads CASSLVAGRAYEQYF. For the CDR3, the DNA is TGTGCCAGCAGCTTAGTAGCGGGGAGGGCCTACGAGCAGTACTTC.

This clone has only one observation. V gene TRBV3-1 (or the pseudogene TRBV3-2) combines with J gene TRBJ2-7; 8 bases are shared with TRBD1. The CDR3 totals 16 residues. In germline, CDR1 is LGHDT, CDR2 YNNKEL (reference sequence). Unmatched junction bases numbered 12, after V lost 3 bases and J lost 5 bases. CDR3 region: CASSQAPDRARNEQYF. DNA for the CDR3: TGTGCCAGCAGCCAGGCTCCGGACAGGGCAAGGAACGAGCAGTACTTC.